These 18 T cell receptor beta chains came from one sample sequenced in a study of long-term antiretroviral therapy in people with HIV (dated by TCRdb to between 2021 and 2024). The immunoSEQ hsTCRB v3.0 assay was used at survey level resolution to sequence the TRB variable region. TCRdb took this table from immuneACCESS and kept in-frame rearrangements with V and J called. Such tables lack part of the clones; where checked against another copy, unresolved V genes explain under half of the gap, and the rest is unexplained. The sample includes approximately 23,000 clones, with roughly 82% observed a single time. Of the sample, 3.5% to 5.5% falls within the top ten clones. The specimen was unsorted PBMCs, collected roughly 6.1 years after starting antiretroviral therapy. The source is a young man with HIV.

The V and J genes are TRBV15 and TRBJ2-5; 13 nucleotides align to TRBD2. CDR1 LNHNV and CDR2 YYDKDF come from the germline V gene (reference sequence). The trim removed 5 bases at V and 3 bases at J, leaving 3 bases unmatched. The CDR3 has 15 residues. The CDR3 region has the DNA TGTGCCACCAGCGCGGGGACTAGCGGGGAAGAGACCCAGTACTTC. Protein: CATSAGTSGEETQYF.

The rearrangement joins TRBV4-2 to TRBJ2-7; 11 bases match TRBD2. Trimming removed 10 bases from V and 7 bases from J; junction bases left unmatched: 6. The CDR3 covers 12 residues. Germline CDR1 is LGHNA and CDR2 is YNFKEQ. The CDR3 reads CATGTSGPEQYF. Here the CDR3 DNA reads TGTGCCACTGGGACTAGCGGACCAGAGCAGTACTTC.

The chain combines TRBV5-1 with TRBJ1-4; D perhaps matches TRBD1 (5 bases). This CDR3 has 14 residues. Trimming took 0 bases from V and 7 from J, leaving 10 bases between them. Germline CDR1 and CDR2: SGHRS and YFSETQ. The CDR3 DNA sequence: TGCGCCAGCAGCTTGGGGGGGGTAGGTGAAAAACTGTTTTTT. It translates to CASSLGGVGEKLFF.

V gene TRBV4-2 combines with J gene TRBJ2-7; TRBD1 aligns across 9 bases. The CDR3 runs 17 residues. The germline V gene has CDR1 LGHNA and CDR2 YNFKEQ. V gave up 0 bases and J gave up 5 bases; unmatched junction bases: 11. CDR3 protein: CASSQDLGGTGRDEQYF. The CDR3 nucleotides read TGTGCCAGCAGCCAAGATTTGGGGGGGACAGGGCGCGACGAGCAGTACTTC.

The chain is built from TRBV7-2 and TRBJ2-5; a possible D gene is TRBD1 (6 bases). The CDR3 consists of 12 residues. CDR1 is SGHTA, CDR2 FQGNSA, per germline. V was pared by 4 bases and J by 5 bases, with 8 bases between. This chain's CDR3 is CASSWGQETQYF. The DNA of the CDR3 is TGTGCCAGCAGCTGGGGGCAGGAGACCCAGTACTTC.

V and J are TRBV27 and TRBJ2-7; D not resolved. V lost 3 bases and J 4 bases, leaving 7 bases between the germline ends. Germline lookup yields CDR1 MNHEY and CDR2 SMNVEV (reference sequence). This CDR3 is built from 12 residues. The CDR3 loop reads CASSLGVYEQYF. Here the CDR3 DNA reads TGTGCCAGCAGTTTGGGCGTATACGAGCAGTACTTC.

The chain has TRBV5-4 and TRBJ2-7; D is possibly TRBD1 or TRBD2 (5 bases each). CDR1 and CDR2 from the germline V gene are SGHNT and YYREEE (reference sequence). V gave up 5 bases and J gave up 3 bases, with 12 bases separating them. The CDR3 totals 13 residues. CDR3 sequence reads: CASSTGTNYEQYF. In DNA form, the CDR3 reads TGTGCCAGCAGTACCGGGACCAACTACGAGCAGTACTTC.

The J gene is TRBJ2-3, the V gene TRBV7-2; a possible D gene is TRBD2 (5 bases). The germline V gene has CDR1 SGHTA and CDR2 FQGNSA. This CDR3 spans 14 amino acids. The V end lost 0 bases, the J end lost 6 bases, and 10 bases lay between the germline ends. CDR3: CASSLAGVRDTQYF. The CDR3 region has the DNA TGTGCCAGCAGCTTAGCGGGAGTCCGGGATACGCAGTATTTT. The full variable domain, in which reference TRBV7-2 and TRBJ2-3 provide the parts outside the CDR3, is GAGVSQSPSNKVTEKGKDVELRCDPISGHTALYWYRQSLGQGLEFLIYFQGNSAPDKSGLPSDRFSAERTGGSVSTLTIQRTQQEDSAVYLCASSLAGVRDTQYFGPGTRLTVL.

J is TRBJ1-3 and V is TRBV30; D call uncertain. Trimming removed 0 bases at V and 0 bases at J, with 6 bases between. Per the germline V gene, CDR1 is GTSNPN and CDR2 is SVGIG (reference sequence). The CDR3 consists of 14 residues. CDR3 in amino acids: CAWSVGNSGNTIYF. The DNA of the CDR3 is TGTGCCTGGAGTGTAGGTAACTCTGGAAACACCATATATTTT.

The chain is built from TRBV23-1 and TRBJ1-1; D is ambiguous. TRBV23-1 is reported as an ORF; its role is uncertain. V dropped 5 bases and J dropped 0 bases, with 16 bases sitting between them. The CDR3 is 16 residues long. The CDR3 sequence: CASSKRPSVLNTEAFF. The DNA of the CDR3 is TGCGCCAGCAGTAAAAGGCCGTCAGTTCTGAACACTGAAGCTTTCTTT.

V usage is TRBV28 and J usage is TRBJ1-5; no firm D call. Germline values: CDR1 MDHEN, CDR2 SYDVKM. With 8 bases removed from V and 2 bases from J, the gap between germline ends came to 7 bases. The CDR3 has 12 residues. CDR3 coding DNA: TGTGCCAGCGGATCTGGCAATCAGCCCCAGCATTTT. This gives the protein CASGSGNQPQHF.

This clone has only one observation. This rearrangement joins TRBV7-9 to TRBJ1-3; TRBD1 aligns across 7 bases. The V gene end was trimmed by 5 bases and the J gene end by 4 bases; junction bases not matched to a gene: 8. Germline CDR1 and CDR2: SEHNR and FQNEAQ (reference sequence). This CDR3 has 15 amino acids. The CDR3 spells CASSLSGTAGNTIYF. In DNA, the CDR3 is TGTGCCAGCAGCCTATCCGGGACAGCAGGAAACACCATATATTTT.

DNA for the CDR3: TGTGCCAGCAGCTTCAGGGTGGAAAAACTGTTTTTT. Translating it yields CASSFRVEKLFF. This chain connects TRBV13 to TRBJ1-4, with TRBD1 as a possible D gene (5 bases). The CDR3 runs 12 residues. Trimming pared 3 bases from V and 8 bases from J, leaving 7 bases between. Germline-derived CDR1 and CDR2 are PRHDT and FYEKMQ (reference sequence).

The gene calls are TRBV5-4 and TRBJ2-5; 7 bases fit TRBD2. The CDR3 length is 15 residues. Trimming took 0 bases from V and 1 from J; bases not matched to a gene: 3. The germline gives CDR1 SGHNT, CDR2 YYREEE (reference sequence). The DNA for the CDR3 is TGTGCCAGCAGCTTGGCGGGAGGTAGCCAAGAGACCCAGTACTTC. Its translation: CASSLAGGSQETQYF. Filled out from reference TRBV5-4 and TRBJ2-5, the complete variable domain reads ETGVTQSPTHLIKTRGQQVTLRCSSQSGHNTVSWYQQALGQGPQFIFQYYREEENGRGNFPPRFSGLQFPNYSSELNVNALELDDSALYLCASSLAGGSQETQYFGPGTRLLVL.

The chain couples TRBV5-5 to TRBJ2-1; D unresolved. This CDR3 has 13 amino acids. The V gene lost 4 bases and the J gene lost 5 bases, with 10 bases spanning the gap. CDR1 is SGHKS and CDR2 is YYEKEE in the germline V gene (reference sequence). This CDR3 reads CASSPGPDNEQFF. The CDR3 DNA reads as TGTGCCAGCAGCCCTGGGCCGGACAATGAGCAGTTCTTC.

This chain uses TRBV7-6 with TRBJ1-1; TRBD1 matches 10 bases. CDR1 SGHVS and CDR2 FNYEAQ come from the germline V gene. The CDR3 is made up of 17 amino acids. Germline trimming cut 5 bases from V and 2 bases from J; bases unmatched to any gene: 11. The CDR3 here is CASSHGTGEVSNTEAFF. The CDR3 DNA reads TGTGCCAGCAGCCATGGGACAGGGGAAGTCTCTAACACTGAAGCTTTCTTT.

The J gene is TRBJ2-3, the V gene TRBV7-2, with D maybe TRBD1 (5 bases). V shed 5 bases and J shed 2 bases, with 14 bases lying between them. Germline lookup yields CDR1 SGHTA and CDR2 FQGNSA. This CDR3 spans 15 amino acids. DNA for the CDR3: TGTGCCAGCAGCCCCCTGGCAGGGCTCACAGATACGCAGTATTTT. Amino acid sequence: CASSPLAGLTDTQYF.

The J gene is TRBJ1-2, the V gene TRBV10-3; D is uncertain. The CDR3 covers 14 residues. Germline-derived CDR1 and CDR2 are ENHRY and SYGVKD. Trimming left V 3 bases short and J 1 base short, with 9 bases between. CDR3 loop: CAISDTGLNYGYTF. The CDR3 DNA reads as TGTGCCATCAGTGATACCGGGCTTAACTATGGCTACACCTTC.